The text below deals with one T cell receptor (beta chain). Here immunoSEQ multiplex PCR was the method, and the copy in TCRdb shows in-frame clones only, minus some. The data hold 150,000 to 200,000 clones, with roughly 85% observed a single time. The sample comes from a study of blood T cell repertoires in COVID-19. Study context: The United States, Italy and Spain provided the acute and convalescent COVID-19 samples.

The specimen sequenced was peripheral blood. This clonotype was obtained from a woman younger than 45 with acute or convalescent COVID-19.

CDR3 coding DNA: TGTGCCAGCAGTTTATCGGGCCGGGATCCCCTTGGCTACACCTTC. Translated: CASSLSGRDPLGYTF. This sequence joins TRBV27 and TRBJ1-2; D call uncertain. The V end was cut by 0 bases, the J end by 7 bases, with 15 bases between. CDR3 length: 15 residues. Per the germline V gene, CDR1 is MNHEY and CDR2 is SMNVEV (reference sequence).